A selection of T cell receptor beta chains follows, all from one sample in a study of blood T cell repertoires in COVID-19. Profiling relied on immunoSEQ multiplex PCR, and the TCRdb table lists in-frame clones only, not all of them. The table records 170,000 or so clones, over 60% of them present only once. Material: peripheral blood. Source of these receptors: a woman in her seventies with acute or convalescent COVID-19. CDR3s include the opening cysteine and the closing phenylalanine or tryptophan. Fields, in order: clone size, J gene, V gene, D gene, CDR3 DNA, CDR3 protein. A D gene is named only where the DNA matches it firmly. Expanded clones are given a class, and other clones once, few, many or no size at all.

clone_size: .; j_call: TRBJ1-3; v_call: TRBV30; d_call: .; cdr3_nt: TGTGCCTGGAGCGCGACAGCGGGACTTTTATCCATATATTTT; cdr3_aa: CAWSATAGLLSIYF
clone_size: .; j_call: TRBJ2-1; v_call: TRBV18; d_call: TRBD1; cdr3_nt: TGTGCCAGCTCACCTAGGGCTCGGGACAGGGGTTTCTTC; cdr3_aa: CASSPRARDRGFF
clone_size: .; j_call: TRBJ2-7; v_call: TRBV27; d_call: TRBD1; cdr3_nt: TGTGCCAGCAGTACGGGGACAGGGAGTCTCACCTACGAGCAGTACTTC; cdr3_aa: CASSTGTGSLTYEQYF
clone_size: few; j_call: TRBJ2-3; v_call: TRBV7-3; d_call: TRBD1; cdr3_nt: TGTGCCAGCAGCCTGACCGGGGACAGGGGGCGAACAGATACGCAGTATTTT; cdr3_aa: CASSLTGDRGRTDTQYF
clone_size: .; j_call: TRBJ2-3; v_call: TRBV6-6; d_call: TRBD1; cdr3_nt: TGTGCCAGCAGTCGATCCAGGGGGACGGGGACAGATACGCAGTATTTT; cdr3_aa: CASSRSRGTGTDTQYF
clone_size: .; j_call: TRBJ2-7; v_call: TRBV5-1; d_call: .; cdr3_nt: TGCGCCAGCAGCTTGGAGAGGTATCCCTACGTTCCGTACTTC; cdr3_aa: CASSLERYPYVPYF
clone_size: .; j_call: TRBJ2-1; v_call: TRBV3-1/TRBV3-2; d_call: .; cdr3_nt: TGTGCCAGCAGCCAGGGATTCGGGACTCGGAATGCCAATGAGCAGTTCTTC; cdr3_aa: CASSQGFGTRNANEQFF
clone_size: .; j_call: TRBJ1-5; v_call: TRBV5-5; d_call: .; cdr3_nt: TGTGCCAGCAGCTCCAGGGCCCCGGATCAGCCCCAGCATTTT; cdr3_aa: CASSSRAPDQPQHF
clone_size: many; j_call: TRBJ1-3; v_call: TRBV30; d_call: .; cdr3_nt: TGTGCCTGGAGTGTACCATTCTCAGGGCTAAGAAACACCATATATTTT; cdr3_aa: CAWSVPFSGLRNTIYF
clone_size: .; j_call: TRBJ1-3; v_call: TRBV4-1; d_call: TRBD1; cdr3_nt: TGCGCCAGCAGCCAAGACGTACAGGGGACATACTCTGGAAACACCATATATTTT; cdr3_aa: CASSQDVQGTYSGNTIYF
clone_size: .; j_call: TRBJ1-1; v_call: TRBV6-1; d_call: TRBD1; cdr3_nt: TGTGCCAGCAGTTATGAGGGGACAGTCACTGAAGCTTTCTTT; cdr3_aa: CASSYEGTVTEAFF
clone_size: .; j_call: TRBJ1-2; v_call: TRBV6-6; d_call: TRBD1; cdr3_nt: TGTGCCGGCCAAGACCGGACAGGACATTATGGCTACACCTTC; cdr3_aa: CAGQDRTGHYGYTF
clone_size: few; j_call: TRBJ1-2; v_call: TRBV11-2; d_call: .; cdr3_nt: TGTGCCAGCAGCTCCCACCGAACCCCAGGGGCGGGTGGCTACACCTTC; cdr3_aa: CASSSHRTPGAGGYTF
clone_size: .; j_call: TRBJ1-1; v_call: TRBV3-1/TRBV3-2; d_call: .; cdr3_nt: TGTGCCAGCAGTCACCTGAGGGGAGGTACTGAAGCTTTCTTT; cdr3_aa: CASSHLRGGTEAFF
clone_size: once; j_call: TRBJ2-1; v_call: TRBV19; d_call: TRBD2; cdr3_nt: TGTGCCAGTAGTGCTCTAGCGGGATACGGCAATGAGCAGTTCTTC; cdr3_aa: CASSALAGYGNEQFF
clone_size: .; j_call: TRBJ2-2; v_call: TRBV3-1/TRBV3-2; d_call: .; cdr3_nt: TGTGCCAGCAGCCAAGGAACGGGGACCGGGGAGCTGTTTTTT; cdr3_aa: CASSQGTGTGELFF
clone_size: .; j_call: TRBJ1-4; v_call: TRBV30; d_call: TRBD1; cdr3_nt: TGTGCCTGGAGTCGGAGCAGGGGGATTTCTAATGAAAAACTGTTTTTT; cdr3_aa: CAWSRSRGISNEKLFF
clone_size: once; j_call: TRBJ2-1; v_call: TRBV9; d_call: TRBD2; cdr3_nt: TGTGCCAGCAGCGTAGGAACAACTAGCGCTGAGCAGTTCTTC; cdr3_aa: CASSVGTTSAEQFF
clone_size: .; j_call: TRBJ1-5; v_call: TRBV18; d_call: .; cdr3_nt: TGTGCCAGCTCACCAATGGCTAGCAATCAGCCCCAGCATTTT; cdr3_aa: CASSPMASNQPQHF
clone_size: .; j_call: TRBJ2-1; v_call: TRBV2; d_call: .; cdr3_nt: TGTGCCAGCAGGACCGGTCTTGCGGGTGAGCAGTTCTTC; cdr3_aa: CASRTGLAGEQFF